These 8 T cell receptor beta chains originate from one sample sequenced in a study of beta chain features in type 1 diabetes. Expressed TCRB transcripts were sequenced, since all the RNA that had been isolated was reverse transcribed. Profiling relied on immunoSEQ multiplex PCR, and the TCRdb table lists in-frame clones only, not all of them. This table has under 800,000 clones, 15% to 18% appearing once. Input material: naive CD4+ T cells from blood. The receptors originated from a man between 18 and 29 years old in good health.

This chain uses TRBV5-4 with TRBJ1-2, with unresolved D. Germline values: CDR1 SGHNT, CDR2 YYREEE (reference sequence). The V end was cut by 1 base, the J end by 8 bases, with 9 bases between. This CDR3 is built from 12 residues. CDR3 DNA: TGTGCCAGCAGCTTGACACGGGAGGGCTACACCTTC. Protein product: CASSLTREGYTF.

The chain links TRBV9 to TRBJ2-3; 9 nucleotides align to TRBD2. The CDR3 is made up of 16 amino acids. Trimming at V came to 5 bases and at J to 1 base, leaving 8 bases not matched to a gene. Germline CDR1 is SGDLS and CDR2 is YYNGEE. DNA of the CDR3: TGTGCCAGCAGTTACTACAGGACTAGCGGCACAGATACGCAGTATTTT. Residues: CASSYYRTSGTDTQYF.

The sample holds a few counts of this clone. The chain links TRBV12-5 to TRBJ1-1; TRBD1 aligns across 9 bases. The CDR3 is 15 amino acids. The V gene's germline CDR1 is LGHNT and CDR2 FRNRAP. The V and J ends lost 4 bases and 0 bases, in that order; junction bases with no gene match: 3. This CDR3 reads CASGSGQGMNTEAFF. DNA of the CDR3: TGTGCTAGTGGTTCGGGACAGGGAATGAACACTGAAGCTTTCTTT.

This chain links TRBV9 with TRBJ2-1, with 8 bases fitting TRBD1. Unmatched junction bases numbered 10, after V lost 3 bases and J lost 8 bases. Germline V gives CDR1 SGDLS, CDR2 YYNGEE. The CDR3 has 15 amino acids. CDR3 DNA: TGTGCCAGCAGCGCGAGGACAGGGCCGTCACATGAGCAGTTCTTC. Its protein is CASSARTGPSHEQFF.

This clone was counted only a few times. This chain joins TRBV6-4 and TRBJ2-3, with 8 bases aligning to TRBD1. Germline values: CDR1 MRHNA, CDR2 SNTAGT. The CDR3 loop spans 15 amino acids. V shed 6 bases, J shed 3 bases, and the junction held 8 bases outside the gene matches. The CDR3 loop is CASRSGQGSTDTQYF. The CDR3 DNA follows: TGTGCCAGCAGATCTGGACAGGGTAGTACAGATACGCAGTATTTT.

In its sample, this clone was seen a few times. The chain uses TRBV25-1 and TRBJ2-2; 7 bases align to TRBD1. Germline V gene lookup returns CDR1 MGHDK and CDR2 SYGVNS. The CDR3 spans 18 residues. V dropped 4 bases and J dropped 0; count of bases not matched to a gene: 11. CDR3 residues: CASSGPGQQRSNTGELFF. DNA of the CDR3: TGTGCCAGCAGTGGGCCGGGACAGCAAAGATCGAACACCGGGGAGCTGTTTTTT.

CDR3 coding DNA: TGTGCCAGCAGCGTAGGCCCCCGGGCAGGGATCACAGATACGCAGTATTTT. It specifies CASSVGPRAGITDTQYF. The rearrangement uses TRBV9 and TRBJ2-3; D might be TRBD1 (5 bases). Germline CDR1 SGDLS, CDR2 YYNGEE. The CDR3 contains 17 residues. V lost 0 bases, J lost 2 bases, and 16 bases lay in between. Variable domain in full (rest from reference TRBV9 and TRBJ2-3): DSGVTQTPKHLITATGQRVTLRCSPRSGDLSVYWYQQSLDQGLQFLIQYYNGEERAKGNILERFSAQQFPDLHSELNLSSLELGDSALYFCASSVGPRAGITDTQYFGPGTRLTVL.

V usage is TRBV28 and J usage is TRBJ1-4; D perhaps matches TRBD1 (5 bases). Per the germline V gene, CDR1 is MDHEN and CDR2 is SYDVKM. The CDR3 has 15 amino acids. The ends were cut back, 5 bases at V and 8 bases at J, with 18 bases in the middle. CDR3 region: CASSTGSLGLEKLFF. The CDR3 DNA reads TGTGCCAGCAGTACAGGCTCTCTGGGGTTAGAAAAACTGTTTTTT.